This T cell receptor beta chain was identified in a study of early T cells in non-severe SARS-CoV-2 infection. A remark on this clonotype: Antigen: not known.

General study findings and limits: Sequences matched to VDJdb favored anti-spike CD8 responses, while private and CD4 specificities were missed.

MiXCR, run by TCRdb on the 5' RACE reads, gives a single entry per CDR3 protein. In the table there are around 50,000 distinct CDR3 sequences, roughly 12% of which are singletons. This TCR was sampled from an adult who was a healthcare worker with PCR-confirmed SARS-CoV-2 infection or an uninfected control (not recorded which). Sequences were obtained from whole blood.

The CDR3 region has the DNA TGTGCCAGCAGTTTCGCAGGTACCTACGAGCAGTACTTC. Protein: CASSFAGTYEQYF. This chain links TRBV28 with TRBJ2-7, with D unclear. There are 13 residues in the CDR3. Trimming took 3 bases from V and 2 from J, leaving 8 bases between them. Per the germline V gene, CDR1 is MDHEN and CDR2 is SYDVKM. Full variable domain (remainder filled in from reference TRBV28 and TRBJ2-7): DVKVTQSSRYLVKRTGEKVFLECVQDMDHENMFWYRQDPGLGLRLIYFSYDVKMKEKGDIPEGYSVSREKKERFSLILESASTNQTSMYLCASSFAGTYEQYFGPGTRLTVT.